A selection of T cell receptor beta chains follows, all from one sample in a study of graft-versus-host responses after intestinal transplantation. These receptors have no identified antigens. The assay was immunoSEQ multiplex PCR, and TCRdb's table has in-frame clones only and misses some. The profile covers more than 65,000 clones, with just under 95% appearing a single time and around 0.38% taken by the ten largest. Sequencing was performed on unstimulated CD8+ T cells sorted from spleen or lymph node cells, taken before transplant. The source is a human donor who was the organ donor for an intestinal transplant. The CDR3 runs from the conserved cysteine through the conserved F or W. The D gene is left open where the match is weak. Some rows mark clone size as missing; the rest say once, few, many or name a class of expanded clone.

v_call	j_call	d_call	clone_size	cdr3_aa	cdr3_nt
TRBV6-1	TRBJ2-1	TRBD2	once	CANKLAGVGNEQFF	TGTGCCAATAAGCTAGCGGGGGTCGGCAATGAGCAGTTCTTC
TRBV10-3	TRBJ2-4	NA	NA	CAISGLENIQYF	TGTGCCATCAGTGGACTAGAAAACATTCAGTACTTC
TRBV7-2	TRBJ1-5	NA	NA	CASSLTRPTRAQPQHF	TGTGCCAGCAGCTTAACCCGACCGACCAGAGCGCAGCCCCAGCATTTT
TRBV7-3	TRBJ2-7	NA	NA	CASSLYPGSPYEQYF	TGTGCCAGCAGCTTATACCCGGGGTCCCCCTACGAGCAGTACTTC
TRBV9	TRBJ2-3	TRBD2	NA	CASSVASGGVTDTQYF	TGTGCCAGCAGCGTAGCTAGCGGGGGGGTAACAGATACGCAGTATTTT
TRBV9	TRBJ2-2	NA	NA	CASSGAGDTNTGELFF	TGTGCCAGCAGCGGCGCGGGGGACACGAACACCGGGGAGCTGTTTTTT
TRBV19	TRBJ1-2	NA	few	CASSGYGYTF	TGTGCCAGTAGCGGCTATGGCTACACCTTC
TRBV9	TRBJ2-5	TRBD2	few	CASSPHPGLAGGNGTQYF	TGTGCCAGCAGCCCTCACCCCGGACTAGCGGGGGGGAATGGGACCCAGTACTTC
TRBV6-5	TRBJ2-7	TRBD2	NA	CASSSRSSGGVYEQYF	TGTGCCAGCAGTTCCAGGTCTAGCGGGGGAGTCTACGAGCAGTACTTC
TRBV23-1	TRBJ2-7	TRBD1	NA	CASCLGGASYEQYF	TGCGCCAGCTGTCTAGGGGGCGCTTCCTACGAGCAGTACTTC
TRBV18	TRBJ2-7	NA	NA	CASSPLERPSGELYEQYF	TGTGCCAGCTCACCATTGGAGCGGCCCTCAGGGGAGTTGTACGAGCAGTACTTC
TRBV7-2	TRBJ2-7	TRBD2	NA	CASSSTSGGDSYEQYF	TGTGCCAGCAGCTCGACTAGCGGGGGGGACTCCTACGAGCAGTACTTC
TRBV5-8	TRBJ1-6	NA	NA	CASSLGTTDNSPLHF	TGTGCCAGCAGCTTGGGGACAACCGATAATTCACCCCTCCACTTT
TRBV11-2	TRBJ2-1	NA	NA	CASSLGGSSYNEQFF	TGTGCCAGCAGCTTAGGCGGCAGCTCCTACAATGAGCAGTTCTTC
TRBV5-1	TRBJ2-3	TRBD1	NA	CASSLGTGGSMLTDTQYF	TGCGCCAGCAGCCTCGGGACAGGGGGTAGTATGTTAACAGATACGCAGTATTTT
TRBV7-2	TRBJ2-7	NA	NA	CASSPALGHHYEQYF	TGTGCCAGCAGCCCTGCCCTTGGACATCACTACGAGCAGTACTTC
TRBV27	TRBJ2-5	TRBD1	NA	CASSFLQQGANETQYF	TGTGCCAGCAGTTTTCTTCAGCAGGGGGCAAATGAGACCCAGTACTTC
TRBV19	TRBJ1-1	NA	NA	CASSDRGQTRIVGNTEAFF	TGTGCCAGTAGTGATAGGGGACAAACGCGGATTGTCGGGAACACTGAAGCTTTCTTT
TRBV7-6	TRBJ2-5	NA	NA	CASSAAKGGQETQYF	TGTGCCAGCAGCGCGGCAAAGGGGGGGCAAGAGACCCAGTACTTC
TRBV5-1	TRBJ2-5	TRBD1	NA	CASSYQGVLEETQYF	TGCGCCAGCAGCTATCAGGGGGTATTGGAGGAGACCCAGTACTTC
TRBV2	TRBJ2-2	TRBD2	NA	CASSERLAGGPSNTGELFF	TGTGCCAGCAGTGAAAGGCTAGCGGGGGGGCCGTCCAACACCGGGGAGCTGTTTTTT
TRBV7-9	TRBJ2-1	NA	NA	CASSLGNYNEQFF	TGTGCCAGCAGCTTGGGCAACTACAATGAGCAGTTCTTC
TRBV4-1	TRBJ1-3	TRBD1	once	CASSRMQGARGNTIYF	TGCGCCAGCAGCCGAATGCAGGGGGCGAGAGGAAACACCATATATTTT
TRBV2	TRBJ2-1	TRBD2	NA	CASSELSGGGYEQFF	TGTGCCAGCAGTGAACTTAGCGGGGGGGGATATGAGCAGTTCTTC
TRBV19	TRBJ2-2	NA	once	CASSKGLMNTGELFF	TGTGCCAGTAGTAAGGGACTGATGAACACCGGGGAGCTGTTTTTT
TRBV5-6	TRBJ2-1	NA	NA	CASSLLSGDEQFF	TGTGCCAGCAGCTTGTTATCGGGGGATGAGCAGTTCTTC
TRBV11-2	TRBJ1-2	NA	NA	CASSLPAIGGYTF	TGTGCCAGCAGCTTACCCGCCATCGGTGGCTACACCTTC
TRBV4-3	TRBJ2-1	TRBD2	NA	CASSQKRGGENEQFF	TGCGCCAGCAGCCAGAAGCGGGGGGGTGAAAATGAGCAGTTCTTC
TRBV2	TRBJ2-7	TRBD2	NA	CASRGLAGAWGGEQYF	TGTGCCAGCCGAGGACTAGCGGGGGCCTGGGGGGGCGAGCAGTACTTC
TRBV7-9	TRBJ2-1	NA	NA	CASSLSDEQFF	TGTGCCAGCAGCTTATCCGATGAGCAGTTCTTC
TRBV9	TRBJ1-1	NA	once	CASSVSGGRTEAFF	TGTGCCAGCAGCGTATCGGGGGGCCGGACTGAAGCTTTCTTT
TRBV27	TRBJ1-1	TRBD1	once	CASSLGAGGNTEAFF	TGTGCCAGCAGCTTAGGGGCAGGGGGGAACACTGAAGCTTTCTTT